This T cell receptor beta chain was observed in a study of cytomegalovirus exposure and HLA in healthy donors. Primers included in the PCR were 60 Vbeta and 13 Jbeta primers. Sequenced by immunoSEQ multiplex PCR; TCRdb stores in-frame clones only, minus some. The table lists roughly 100,000 clones, roughly four fifths of them singletons, with under 8% in the top ten. Trimming at V came to 0 bases and at J to 3 bases, leaving 5 bases not matched to a gene. CDR1 and CDR2 from the germline V gene are SEHNR and FQNEAQ (reference sequence). This CDR3 is 16 amino acids long. The chain employs TRBV7-9 and TRBJ1-2; 9 bases map to TRBD1. The clonotype was recovered from a woman between 45 and 65 years old in good health and CMV-seropositive. Specimen: PBMCs. The CDR3 loop reads CASSLARGQGDYGYTF. The CDR3 DNA is TGTGCCAGCAGCTTAGCGCGGGGACAGGGAGACTATGGCTACACCTTC.